One and the same sample provided the 28 T cell receptor beta chains below, sequenced in a study of cytomegalovirus exposure and HLA in healthy donors (dated by TCRdb to about 2017). The library was generated by the immunoSEQ multiplex PCR assay. For the multiplex PCR, a mixture combining 60 forward primers for TCR Vbeta segments and 13 reverse primers for TCR Jbeta segments was used. Drawn from immuneACCESS, this table holds only the in-frame rearrangements with V and J called that TCRdb kept. Clones are partly lost; checked studies trace under half to an unresolved V gene and leave the rest unexplained. The sample table holds 170,000 or so clones, of which roughly 80% were seen once. Together, the top ten hold 0.6% to 0.7% of the sample. Sequencing input: PBMCs. The source is a boy aged 10-17 years in good health and CMV-seronegative.

This chain links TRBV7-9 with TRBJ1-3; 8 bases agree with TRBD1. The junction had 5 bases not matched to a gene; V was cut back by 0 bases and J by 4 bases. The CDR3 contains 16 residues. Germline V gene lookup returns CDR1 SEHNR and CDR2 FQNEAQ (reference sequence). In DNA, the CDR3 is TGTGCCAGCAGCTTAGCGAGGACAGGGCAAGGAAACACCATATATTTT. Its translation is CASSLARTGQGNTIYF.

The chain joins TRBV25-1 to TRBJ2-3; the D is unclear. Trimming took off 8 bases at V and 0 bases at J, with 21 bases between the two ends. The CDR3 extends over 17 amino acids. Germline V gene lookup returns CDR1 MGHDK and CDR2 SYGVNS. In nucleotides, the CDR3 is TGTGCCAGCGGAGTTGAAGGCCCCCTTGTTAGCACAGATACGCAGTATTTT. Amino acids: CASGVEGPLVSTDTQYF.

The genes are TRBV30 and TRBJ1-5, with D tentatively TRBD1 (5 bases). Trimming took off 2 bases at V and 1 base at J, with 18 bases between the two ends. CDR3 length: 17 amino acids. Per germline, CDR1 GTSNPN and CDR2 SVGIG (reference sequence). The chain's CDR3 is CAWSSVMGLGSNQPQHF. In DNA, the CDR3 is TGTGCCTGGAGTTCGGTGATGGGGCTTGGGAGCAATCAGCCCCAGCATTTT.

This clone was seen a handful of times. The V gene is TRBV2, the J gene TRBJ2-7; 8 bases agree with TRBD1. CDR1 and CDR2 (germline): SNHLY, FYNNEI. The CDR3 has 16 residues. J lost 5 bases, V lost 8 bases, and 17 bases had no gene match. The CDR3 loop reads CASQSTGAMRLDEQYF. In nucleotides, the CDR3 is TGTGCCAGCCAATCGACAGGGGCCATGCGTCTTGACGAGCAGTACTTC.

The chain has TRBV5-1 and TRBJ2-7; D might be TRBD2 (5 bases). The CDR3 extends over 15 amino acids. The V gene lost 3 bases and the J gene lost 7 bases, with 20 bases spanning the gap. Germline lookup yields CDR1 SGHRS and CDR2 YFSETQ. The CDR3 region has the DNA TGCGCCAGCAGCTCCCTTAGCAGCGGCCTGGGGGAGCAGTACTTC. This sequence encodes CASSSLSSGLGEQYF.

The chain has TRBV11-3 and TRBJ2-1, with D perhaps TRBD2 (6 bases). The CDR3 consists of 15 residues. Germline V gene data show CDR1 as SGHNT and CDR2 as YENEEA. V gave up 4 bases and J gave up 1 base, with 11 bases separating them. CDR3 residues: CASSSPLASYNEQFF. CDR3 coding DNA: TGTGCCAGCAGCTCGCCTCTAGCGTCCTACAATGAGCAGTTCTTC. Based on the CDR3 plus reference TRBV11-3 and TRBJ2-1, the full variable domain is EAGVVQSPRYKIIEKKQPVAFWCNPISGHNTLYWYLQNLGQGPELLIRYENEEAVDDSQLPKDRFSAERLKGVDSTLKIQPAELGDSAVYLCASSSPLASYNEQFFGPGTRLTVL.

V usage is TRBV29-1 and J usage is TRBJ2-6; 7 nucleotides line up with TRBD1. Germline V gene lookup returns CDR1 SQVTM and CDR2 ANQGSEA. Germline trimming cut 6 bases from V and 0 bases from J; bases unmatched to any gene: 8. This CDR3 is built from 16 residues. The CDR3 DNA reads as TGCAGCGTCGCCGACAGGGAGCCCTCTGGGGCCAACGTCCTGACTTTC. It specifies CSVADREPSGANVLTF.

This chain joins TRBV13 and TRBJ2-3; possible D gene TRBD2, 6 bases. The germline V and J ends were trimmed by 6 bases and 0 bases, with 13 bases remaining between them. This CDR3 is 15 amino acids long. Germline V CDR1 and CDR2: PRHDT, FYEKMQ (reference sequence). In nucleotides, the CDR3 is TGTGCCAGCAGGTTCCGGGGGTATAGCACAGATACGCAGTATTTT. It codes for CASRFRGYSTDTQYF.

With respect to this clone: One end of the junction fails to match germline, which may point to a read error. The V call is TRBV29-1, the J call TRBJ1-1; D is unresolved. Germline V gene data show CDR1 as SQVTM and CDR2 as ANQGSEA. The CDR3 is 13 amino acids. Here the CDR3 DNA reads TGCAGCGTCGAAGCCGGGGTTTCACTCGAAGCTTTCTTT. It codes for CSVEAGVSLEAFF.

This chain links TRBV6-6 with TRBJ1-1, with D uncertain. CDR3 length: 13 residues. V lost 2 bases to trimming and J lost 3 bases, with 7 bases between them. The germline CDR1 and CDR2 sequences are MNHNY and SVGAGI (reference sequence). CDR3: CASSYRGDTEAFF. CDR3 coding DNA: TGTGCCAGCAGTTACCGTGGAGACACTGAAGCTTTCTTT.

The chain carries TRBV7-2 and TRBJ2-3; 10 nucleotides match TRBD2. This CDR3 region has 18 residues. V shed 2 bases and J 1 base; nucleotides not matched to a gene: 9. Germline V gives CDR1 SGHTA, CDR2 FQGNSA. CDR3 sequence (DNA): TGTGCCAGCAGCTTAAGGCCCCGACTAGCGGGTGGCACAGATACGCAGTATTTT. This sequence encodes CASSLRPRLAGGTDTQYF. Full variable domain (outside the CDR3, taken from reference TRBV7-2 and TRBJ2-3): GAGVSQSPSNKVTEKGKDVELRCDPISGHTALYWYRQSLGQGLEFLIYFQGNSAPDKSGLPSDRFSAERTGGSVSTLTIQRTQQEDSAVYLCASSLRPRLAGGTDTQYFGPGTRLTVL.

This sequence joins TRBV5-8 and TRBJ1-5, with TRBD1 as a possible D gene (5 bases). From germline, CDR1 is SGHTS and CDR2 YDEGEE. V lost 5 bases and J lost 14, with 20 bases in between. The CDR3 has 13 residues. DNA of the CDR3: TGTGCCAGCAGTTTCAGGAACCGGGGGAGAAAGCATTTT. Protein: CASSFRNRGRKHF.

The rearrangement links TRBV30 to TRBJ1-4; TRBD1 aligns across 7 bases. V was pared by 7 bases and J by 12 bases, with 23 bases of the junction left unmatched. Germline CDR1 reads GTSNPN; CDR2 reads SVGIG (reference sequence). The CDR3 totals 16 residues. For the CDR3, the DNA is TGTGCCTCCGACCTAACTCGACAGGGATTGTCTGGCGAACTGTTTTTT. Translation gives CASDLTRQGLSGELFF.

The sample holds one count of this clone. The chain links TRBV9 to TRBJ2-1; 9 bases match TRBD2. The CDR3 is 18 residues long. Germline V gene data show CDR1 as SGDLS and CDR2 as YYNGEE. Trimming took 6 bases from V and 4 from J; bases not matched to a gene: 17. This CDR3 reads CASTESLAGSLGYNEQFF. The CDR3 DNA sequence: TGTGCCAGCACTGAGAGCCTAGCGGGATCCCTCGGGTACAATGAGCAGTTCTTC. The complete variable domain, with remaining parts taken from reference TRBV9 and TRBJ2-1, reads DSGVTQTPKHLITATGQRVTLRCSPRSGDLSVYWYQQSLDQGLQFLIQYYNGEERAKGNILERFSAQQFPDLHSELNLSSLELGDSALYFCASTESLAGSLGYNEQFFGPGTRLTVL.

The chain recombines TRBV2 with TRBJ1-2; perhaps TRBD1 as D (5 bases). V lost 6 bases, J lost 3 bases, and 11 bases lay in between. This CDR3 region has 13 residues. Germline loops: CDR1 SNHLY, CDR2 FYNNEI. CDR3 in amino acids: CASRFREYYGYTF. Written as DNA, the CDR3 is TGTGCCAGCAGGTTCAGGGAATACTATGGCTACACCTTC.

The rearrangement links TRBV5-3 to TRBJ1-3; TRBD1 is a possible D gene (6 bases). TRBV5-3 is given ORF status, its function remaining uncertain. V was clipped by 3 bases and J by 3 bases, with 19 bases between them. The CDR3 loop spans 17 amino acids. The CDR3: CARSSRGGQVSGNTIYF. The CDR3 nucleotides are TGTGCCAGAAGCTCCCGGGGGGGCCAGGTAAGTGGAAACACCATATATTTT.

In this sample, this clone turned up a few times. The chain employs TRBV5-4 and TRBJ2-7, with TRBD2 as a possible D gene (6 bases). V dropped 4 bases and J dropped 4 bases, with 18 bases sitting between them. The CDR3 is made up of 15 amino acids. Germline V gene sequence: CDR1 SGHNT, CDR2 YYREEE (reference sequence). This CDR3 is CASSHPGGDLYEQYF. Here the CDR3 DNA reads TGTGCCAGCAGCCACCCTGGCGGGGACCTTTACGAGCAGTACTTC.

The rearrangement links TRBV27 to TRBJ2-3; a weak D match, TRBD2 (7 bases). V was cut by 1 base and J by 6 bases, with 14 bases left in between. The CDR3 runs to 15 residues. Germline V CDR1 and CDR2: MNHEY, SMNVEV (reference sequence). The CDR3 region is CASSLFPGGADTQYF. DNA for the CDR3: TGTGCCAGCAGTTTATTTCCGGGGGGCGCGGATACGCAGTATTTT.

This clone has more than one count but fewer than ten. V usage is TRBV10-3 and J usage is TRBJ2-5, with TRBD2 as a possible D gene (6 bases). The CDR3 spans 13 residues. The germline V and J ends were trimmed by 3 bases and 5 bases, with 10 bases remaining between them. Germline CDR1 reads ENHRY; CDR2 reads SYGVKD. CDR3 loop: CAISEGRGETQYF. CDR3 bases: TGTGCCATCAGTGAAGGACGGGGGGAGACCCAGTACTTC.

The rearrangement joins TRBV27 to TRBJ2-1; 9 nucleotides agree with TRBD2. From germline, CDR1 is MNHEY and CDR2 SMNVEV (reference sequence). V lost 4 bases to trimming and J lost 4 bases; unmatched junction nucleotides: 2. This CDR3 spans 14 amino acids. The CDR3 loop is CASSSSGAYNEQFF. Written as DNA, the CDR3 is TGTGCCAGCAGTTCTAGCGGGGCTTACAATGAGCAGTTCTTC.

The chain recombines TRBV30 with TRBJ1-5; TRBD1 aligns across 7 bases. Germline V gene lookup returns CDR1 GTSNPN and CDR2 SVGIG (reference sequence). There are 13 residues in the CDR3. The V gene end was trimmed by 5 bases and the J gene end by 5 bases; junction bases not matched to a gene: 6. This CDR3 is CAWGQVSHQPQHF. In nucleotides, the CDR3 is TGTGCCTGGGGACAGGTGTCCCATCAGCCCCAGCATTTT.

The V call is TRBV2, the J call TRBJ2-7, with D unresolved. Germline CDR1 is SNHLY and CDR2 is FYNNEI. Trimming removed 7 bases from V and 4 bases from J, with 11 bases in between. The CDR3 spans 12 residues. The CDR3 region is CASTEDRYEQYF. The CDR3, as DNA: TGTGCCAGCACCGAGGATCGGTACGAGCAGTACTTC.

The V gene is TRBV11-3, the J gene TRBJ2-7; 7 bases align to TRBD2. The V gene's germline CDR1 is SGHNT and CDR2 YENEEA. The CDR3 extends over 15 amino acids. V trimming: 6 bases; J trimming: 0 bases; junction bases outside the gene matches: 8. The CDR3 bases are TGTGCCAGCAGTTTCAGCGGGACTAACTCCTACGAGCAGTACTTC. The encoded protein is CASSFSGTNSYEQYF.

The rearrangement links TRBV5-4 to TRBJ2-7; perhaps TRBD1 as D (6 bases). CDR1 is SGHNT, CDR2 YYREEE, per germline (reference sequence). The CDR3 sequence is 14 residues long. Trimming removed 0 bases at V and 1 base at J, with 8 bases between. This chain's CDR3 is CASSLGTVSYEQYF. The CDR3 DNA reads TGTGCCAGCAGCTTGGGGACAGTTTCCTACGAGCAGTACTTC. The full variable domain, its missing parts supplied by reference TRBV5-4 and TRBJ2-7, is ETGVTQSPTHLIKTRGQQVTLRCSSQSGHNTVSWYQQALGQGPQFIFQYYREEENGRGNFPPRFSGLQFPNYSSELNVNALELDDSALYLCASSLGTVSYEQYFGPGTRLTVT.

The chain couples TRBV4-2 to TRBJ2-7, with a weak D call TRBD2 (5 bases). The germline CDR1 and CDR2 sequences are LGHNA and YNFKEQ. This CDR3 is 15 amino acids long. Trimming stripped 4 bases from V and 6 bases from J, with 19 bases between. CDR3 in DNA: TGTGCCAGCAGCCCGAGGCCCGGGGAAGGCCTCGAGCAGTACTTC. This sequence encodes CASSPRPGEGLEQYF.

V and J are TRBV7-9 and TRBJ1-4, with TRBD1 identical over 9 bases. CDR1 and CDR2 from the germline V gene are SEHNR and FQNEAQ (reference sequence). This CDR3 region has 14 residues. V lost 5 bases to trimming and J lost 4 bases; unmatched junction nucleotides: 2. The CDR3 DNA follows: TGTGCCAGCAGCGTGACAGGGGGTAATGAAAAACTGTTTTTT. This gives the protein CASSVTGGNEKLFF.

The chain recombines TRBV9 with TRBJ1-2; D unresolved. Trimming pared 0 bases from V and 2 bases from J, leaving 5 bases between. The germline V gene has CDR1 SGDLS and CDR2 YYNGEE. The CDR3 extends over 13 amino acids. CDR3 region: CASSVVRNYGYTF. In nucleotides, the CDR3 is TGTGCCAGCAGCGTAGTCCGGAACTATGGCTACACCTTC.

V usage is TRBV6-5 and J usage is TRBJ1-1, with 12 nucleotides matching TRBD1. CDR3 length equals 15 residues. The germline V gene encodes CDR1 MNHEY and CDR2 SVGAGI. The V gene end was trimmed by 5 bases and the J gene end by 6 bases; junction bases not matched to a gene: 7. The CDR3 region is CASSRPGQGAPEAFF. The CDR3 bases are TGTGCCAGCAGTCGTCCGGGACAGGGGGCCCCTGAAGCTTTCTTT.